The source of this TCR beta chain is a study of post-analysis software for immune sequencing data. Overall study context: Several disease courses (relapsing-remitting, secondary progressive and progressive-relapsing) of multiple sclerosis were included. The study's findings and limits: A handful of TRBV segments were significantly more frequent in patients than in controls. TRBV5-6, TRBV5-1 and TRBV20-1 were among these segments.

V lost 0 bases and J lost 0, with 9 bases in between. CDR1 and CDR2 (germline): SGHTA, FQGNSA. This CDR3 contains 16 residues. Researchers reported that TCR beta cDNA libraries carried unique molecular identifiers. TCRdb called the PCR reads again in MiXCR, with one record for every CDR3 protein. The table shows roughly 730,000 distinct CDR3 sequences, with less than 35% occurring only once. This clonotype was observed a handful of times. Antigen specificity is unknown. Input material: blood. The receptor comes from a girl aged 5-17 years with multiple sclerosis. The chain recombines TRBV7-2 with TRBJ1-5; possible D gene TRBD1, 6 bases. The CDR3 protein is CASSLASGVSNQPQHF. CDR3 DNA: TGTGCCAGCAGCTTAGCATCAGGGGTTAGCAATCAGCCCCAGCATTTT.